This is a list of T cell receptor beta chains from one sample in a study of cytomegalovirus exposure and HLA in healthy donors. Sequencing was performed with immunoSEQ multiplex PCR; in TCRdb, only in-frame clones are kept and a portion is missing. Of 150,000 to 200,000 clones in the sample, 79% were seen once. The sample consisted of PBMCs. The receptors derive from a woman younger than 45 in good health and CMV-seropositive. The CDR3 runs from the conserved cysteine through the conserved F or W. Each record gives: V gene, J gene, D gene, clone size, CDR3 DNA, CDR3 protein. The D gene is left open where the match is weak. Size is stated for part of the rows, as once, few or many counts, or as a class when the clone is expanded.

V: TRBV7-6
J: TRBJ2-7
D: TRBD2
size: .
DNA: TGTGCCAGCAGCTTAGGGGTAGCGGGGGCCACCTACGAGCAGTACTTC
CDR3: CASSLGVAGATYEQYF

V: TRBV7-9
J: TRBJ1-6
D: .
size: once
DNA: TGTGCCAGCAGCTCTACACCGCCCCTCCTATTCACAGATAATTCACCCCTCCACTTT
CDR3: CASSSTPPLLFTDNSPLHF

V: TRBV19
J: TRBJ1-2
D: .
size: .
DNA: TGTGCCAGTAGTATAGAGGGTCCAACGCGGGTAGCTAACTATGGCTACACCTTC
CDR3: CASSIEGPTRVANYGYTF

V: TRBV11-2
J: TRBJ2-5
D: TRBD2
size: few
DNA: TGTGCCAGCAAAAACCCCTGGACTAGAATAAAAGAGACCCAGTACTTC
CDR3: CASKNPWTRIKETQYF

V: TRBV4-3
J: TRBJ2-1
D: .
size: .
DNA: TGCGCCAGCAGCCAAGTCGAGAGAAGATCTTCTGAGCAGTTCTTC
CDR3: CASSQVERRSSEQFF

V: TRBV7-2
J: TRBJ2-2
D: TRBD2
size: .
DNA: TGTGCCCAGGCGGGAGCGCACGGCGGGGAGCTGTTTTTT
CDR3: CAQAGAHGGELFF

V: TRBV6-5
J: TRBJ1-1
D: .
size: few
DNA: TGTGCCAGCACCCAGGGCGGGGTCTGGGGAACTGAAGCTTTCTTT
CDR3: CASTQGGVWGTEAFF

V: TRBV11-2
J: TRBJ1-3
D: .
size: .
DNA: TGTGCCAGCAGCTTAGAGGGCTTCACCATATATTTT
CDR3: CASSLEGFTIYF

V: TRBV29-1
J: TRBJ1-1
D: .
size: .
DNA: TGCAGCGTGGTGCAGGGGACGGCCAACATTGAAGCTTTCTTT
CDR3: CSVVQGTANIEAFF

V: TRBV6-6
J: TRBJ2-7
D: TRBD2
size: .
DNA: TGTGCCAGCAGTGCGGGGACTAGCGGGAGCTACGAGCAGTACTTC
CDR3: CASSAGTSGSYEQYF

V: TRBV10-3
J: TRBJ2-2
D: TRBD2
size: .
DNA: TGTGCCATCAGCCTAGCGGGATCGGTCGGGGAGCTGTTTTTT
CDR3: CAISLAGSVGELFF

V: TRBV29-1
J: TRBJ1-1
D: TRBD1
size: .
DNA: TGCAGCGTCCGGGACAGGGGGCGCGGGGAAGCTTTCTTT
CDR3: CSVRDRGRGEAFF

V: TRBV7-8
J: TRBJ2-1
D: .
size: .
DNA: TGTGCCAGCAGCTTTGGCTACAGGGCCAATGAGCAGTTCTTC
CDR3: CASSFGYRANEQFF

V: TRBV25-1
J: TRBJ2-3
D: .
size: few
DNA: TGTGCCAGCAGTCGACTTTCTAGCACAGATACGCAGTATTTT
CDR3: CASSRLSSTDTQYF

V: TRBV6-1
J: TRBJ1-4
D: .
size: few
DNA: TGTGCCAGCAGTGTAGAGGAGGGTGAAAAACTGTTTTTT
CDR3: CASSVEEGEKLFF

V: TRBV6-1
J: TRBJ2-7
D: TRBD2
size: few
DNA: TGTGCCAGCAGGGTTTACAGCGGGAACTACGAGCAGTACTTC
CDR3: CASRVYSGNYEQYF

V: TRBV6-5
J: TRBJ2-3
D: TRBD1
size: .
DNA: TGTGCCAGCAGTTACAGGGGGCGCTTAGGCACAGATACGCAGTATTTT
CDR3: CASSYRGRLGTDTQYF

V: TRBV4-1
J: TRBJ2-7
D: TRBD2
size: few
DNA: TGCGCCAGCAGCCATCTGCCCCGGGGAGCGGGAACCTACGAGCAGTACTTC
CDR3: CASSHLPRGAGTYEQYF

V: TRBV9
J: TRBJ2-7
D: .
size: .
DNA: TGTGCCAGCAGCCCCCAGTCCGATAACGAGCAGTACTTC
CDR3: CASSPQSDNEQYF